Listed here are 27 T cell receptor beta chains from one sample, sequenced in a study of blood T cell repertoires in COVID-19. Sequencing used immunoSEQ multiplex PCR; TCRdb keeps in-frame clones, though not all of them. The sample holds approximately 270,000 clones; around 90% are singletons and the top ten take 2% to 2.5%. The source material was peripheral blood. The receptors stem from a man between 50 and 59 years old with acute or convalescent COVID-19.

The rearrangement links TRBV27 to TRBJ2-7, with D possibly TRBD1 on 5 matching bases. Germline loops: CDR1 MNHEY, CDR2 SMNVEV (reference sequence). V lost 5 bases and J lost 3, with 17 bases in between. CDR3 length equals 15 residues. This CDR3 reads CASSGVGAPLYEQYF. CDR3 in DNA: TGTGCCAGCAGTGGGGTAGGGGCACCTCTCTACGAGCAGTACTTC.

The chain combines TRBV9 with TRBJ2-7; D is ambiguous. The germline CDR1 and CDR2 sequences are SGDLS and YYNGEE. Trimming pared 0 bases from V and 7 bases from J, leaving 17 bases between. The length of the CDR3 is 15 residues. CDR3 loop: CASSVEASPELEQYF. DNA for the CDR3: TGTGCCAGCAGCGTAGAAGCGTCTCCCGAATTAGAGCAGTACTTC. Supplemented by reference TRBV9 and TRBJ2-7, the full variable domain reads DSGVTQTPKHLITATGQRVTLRCSPRSGDLSVYWYQQSLDQGLQFLIQYYNGEERAKGNILERFSAQQFPDLHSELNLSSLELGDSALYFCASSVEASPELEQYFGPGTRLTVT.

This chain links TRBV13 with TRBJ2-7; 12 nucleotides match TRBD2. The V gene end was trimmed by 5 bases and the J gene end by 2 bases; junction bases not matched to a gene: 13. Germline V gives CDR1 PRHDT, CDR2 FYEKMQ (reference sequence). This CDR3 spans 18 amino acids. CDR3: CASSPSGTSGRFPYEQYF. CDR3 sequence (DNA): TGTGCCAGCAGCCCCTCCGGGACTAGCGGGCGGTTCCCCTACGAGCAGTACTTC.

Comments on this clone: Germline is not matched at one junction end, which may reflect a read error. The V call is TRBV7-7, the J call TRBJ2-6; D possibly corresponds to TRBD1 (6 bases). This CDR3 has 16 residues. CDR1 and CDR2 from the germline V gene are SSHAT and FNYEAQ (reference sequence). DNA for the CDR3: TGTGCTAGCAGCGACCTCAGGGGACCTGGGGCCAACGTCCTGACTTTC. Translation: CASSDLRGPGANVLTF.

The rearrangement uses TRBV6-5 and TRBJ1-4, with D possibly being TRBD1 (5 bases). Germline V gene data show CDR1 as MNHEY and CDR2 as SVGAGI. The CDR3 covers 15 residues. V gave up 2 bases and J gave up 7 bases, with 14 bases separating them. Written as DNA, the CDR3 is TGTGCCAGCAGTTACGGTCGCGGGGGAGGTGAAAAACTGTTTTTT. Residues: CASSYGRGGGEKLFF.

The chain employs TRBV6-5 and TRBJ1-3; no reliable D call. There are 15 residues in the CDR3. V was cut by 5 bases and J by 0 bases, with 11 bases left in between. Germline CDR1 is MNHEY and CDR2 is SVGAGI. As DNA, the CDR3 is TGTGCCAGCAGTCCCTCGCGGGCCTCTGGAAACACCATATATTTT. Residues: CASSPSRASGNTIYF.

This chain connects TRBV10-3 to TRBJ2-5, with no clear D. This CDR3 contains 15 residues. The germline V gene has CDR1 ENHRY and CDR2 SYGVKD. Trimming took off 3 bases at V and 4 bases at J, with 15 bases between the two ends. The CDR3 coding sequence is TGTGCCATCAGTGAAACCCTTGCTTCTATAGAGACCCAGTACTTC. Translating gives CAISETLASIETQYF.

Regarding this clone: The same CDR3 arises from other DNA sequences in this sample as well. The chain recombines TRBV9 with TRBJ1-5; 7 bases agree with TRBD1. V shed 2 bases, J shed 4 bases, and the junction held 3 bases outside the gene matches. Germline CDR1 reads SGDLS; CDR2 reads YYNGEE. The CDR3 is made up of 14 amino acids. In DNA, the CDR3 is TGTGCCAGCAGCGTGGGGGACAGAAATCAGCCCCAGCATTTT. Its translation: CASSVGDRNQPQHF.

This chain links TRBV7-9 with TRBJ2-3, with 8 bases lining up with TRBD1. Trimming cost V 4 bases and J 9 bases; bases outside gene matches: 12. Germline loops: CDR1 SEHNR, CDR2 FQNEAQ (reference sequence). This CDR3 is built from 15 residues. CDR3 sequence: CASSSDRGLAGTQYF. Here the CDR3 DNA reads TGTGCCAGCAGCTCCGACAGGGGCCTTGCGGGAACGCAGTATTTT.

V gene TRBV6-5 combines with J gene TRBJ1-2; 10 bases agree with TRBD1. Germline trimming cut 6 bases from V and 8 bases from J; bases unmatched to any gene: 9. There are 14 residues in the CDR3. Germline CDR1 MNHEY, CDR2 SVGAGI. The CDR3 here is CASRTGTGAGGYTF. CDR3 coding DNA: TGTGCCAGCAGGACCGGGACAGGGGCAGGGGGCTACACCTTC.

CDR3 DNA sequence: TGTGCCAGCTCCGGCGAGACAGGGGACAATCAGCCCCAGCATTTT. Protein sequence: CASSGETGDNQPQHF. The rearrangement uses TRBV18 and TRBJ1-5, with 8 bases fitting TRBD1. The CDR3 covers 15 residues. V dropped 6 bases and J dropped 3; count of bases not matched to a gene: 7. Germline CDR1 is KGHSH and CDR2 is LQKENI.

The V call is TRBV19, the J call TRBJ2-2, with a tentative D call TRBD2 (5 bases). Germline lookup yields CDR1 LNHDA and CDR2 SQIVND (reference sequence). The ends were cut back, 3 bases at V and 6 bases at J, with 17 bases in the middle. CDR3 length: 16 amino acids. The CDR3 here is CASSMGGGRNAGELFF. The CDR3 coding sequence is TGTGCCAGTAGTATGGGTGGAGGAAGAAACGCCGGGGAGCTGTTTTTT.

The chain has TRBV4-1 and TRBJ2-5, with TRBD2 as a possible D gene (5 bases). This CDR3 is built from 15 residues. Germline V gene lookup returns CDR1 MGHRA and CDR2 YSYEKL. V was cut by 0 bases and J by 5 bases, with 13 bases left in between. The CDR3 reads CASSQESGIWETQYF. CDR3 nucleotide sequence: TGCGCCAGCAGCCAAGAGTCCGGGATCTGGGAGACCCAGTACTTC.

The rearrangement uses TRBV9 and TRBJ1-5; possible D gene TRBD1, 5 bases. The CDR3 length is 14 residues. V dropped 4 bases and J dropped 5 bases, with 13 bases sitting between them. CDR1 and CDR2 (germline): SGDLS, YYNGEE. The CDR3 DNA reads as TGTGCCAGCAGCCCCCGGGGGGGGGATCAGCCCCAGCATTTT. This translates into CASSPRGGDQPQHF. Full variable domain (outside the CDR3, taken from reference TRBV9 and TRBJ1-5): DSGVTQTPKHLITATGQRVTLRCSPRSGDLSVYWYQQSLDQGLQFLIQYYNGEERAKGNILERFSAQQFPDLHSELNLSSLELGDSALYFCASSPRGGDQPQHFGDGTRLSIL.

The CDR3 nucleotides are TGTGCCAGCTGCGATGCTATGAACACTGAAGCTTTCTTT. It is translated as CASCDAMNTEAFF. V and J are TRBV25-1 and TRBJ1-1; D remains ambiguous. V lost 8 bases to trimming and J lost 0 bases, with 10 bases between them. Germline V lookup: CDR1 MGHDK, CDR2 SYGVNS. This CDR3 spans 13 amino acids.

This sequence joins TRBV5-6 and TRBJ2-7; 7 positions agree with TRBD1. The germline V gene encodes CDR1 SGHDT and CDR2 YYEEEE. Germline trimming cut 4 bases from V and 3 bases from J; bases unmatched to any gene: 4. The CDR3 loop spans 13 amino acids. CDR3 nucleotide sequence: TGTGCCAGCAGCCAGGGGACAGTCTACGAGCAGTACTTC. Residues: CASSQGTVYEQYF.

The gene calls are TRBV7-9 and TRBJ1-1; D ambiguous. Germline V CDR1 and CDR2: SEHNR, FQNEAQ (reference sequence). Trimming left V 5 bases short and J 5 bases short, with 18 bases between. The CDR3 sequence is 15 residues long. The CDR3 DNA reads TGTGCCAGCAGCGTAGTGGGCAGTAAGGAAACTGAAGCTTTCTTT. Encoded protein: CASSVVGSKETEAFF.

The chain joins TRBV6-5 to TRBJ1-2; no firm D call. The V gene lost 6 bases and the J gene lost 2 bases, with 13 bases spanning the gap. There are 14 residues in the CDR3. From germline, CDR1 is MNHEY and CDR2 SVGAGI. CDR3 DNA: TGTGCCAGCAGACTGGACGGGGTCAACTATGGCTACACCTTC. Protein: CASRLDGVNYGYTF.

This clone has only a few counts. This sequence joins TRBV11-3 and TRBJ2-6; the D gene is possibly TRBD2 (6 bases). V lost 3 bases, J lost 2 bases, and 14 bases lay in between. Germline CDR1 and CDR2: SGHNT and YENEEA. The CDR3 runs 17 residues. Written as DNA, the CDR3 is TGTGCCAGCAGCTTGGGGGGTTGGGCTCCTGGGGCCAACGTCCTGACTTTC. Translation gives CASSLGGWAPGANVLTF.

This clone has just a few counts. J is TRBJ2-7 and V is TRBV2, with D possibly being TRBD2 (5 bases). Looked up from germline, CDR1 is SNHLY and CDR2 is FYNNEI. Trimming took 6 bases from V and 4 from J, leaving 10 bases between them. CDR3 size: 12 residues. Here the CDR3 DNA reads TGTGCCAGCAGCGGGAACACGTACGAGCAGTACTTC. The encoded protein is CASSGNTYEQYF.

The rearrangement joins TRBV4-2 to TRBJ2-3, with a tentative D call TRBD2 (6 bases). The CDR3 is 16 amino acids. Germline V lookup: CDR1 LGHNA, CDR2 YNFKEQ. Trimming stripped 4 bases from V and 1 base from J, with 15 bases between. CDR3 region: CASSPTFASGTDTQYF. In DNA, the CDR3 is TGTGCCAGCAGCCCCACCTTTGCTAGCGGCACAGATACGCAGTATTTT.

The chain uses TRBV7-9 and TRBJ1-1; TRBD1 might be the D (5 bases). Germline-derived CDR1 and CDR2 are SEHNR and FQNEAQ (reference sequence). CDR3 length: 14 residues. The V end lost 1 base, the J end lost 7 bases, and 13 bases lay between the germline ends. CDR3 sequence (DNA): TGTGCCAGCAGCTTAGTTCTTCCGCAGGGTGAAGCTTTCTTT. It yields the protein CASSLVLPQGEAFF.

The sample holds one count of this clone. V usage is TRBV6-5 and J usage is TRBJ2-3; 8 bases match TRBD1. The CDR3 runs 15 residues. Germline-derived CDR1 and CDR2 are MNHEY and SVGAGI. Trimming at V came to 7 bases and at J to 1 base, leaving 7 bases not matched to a gene. The CDR3: CASNDRGPRTDTQYF. In nucleotides, the CDR3 is TGTGCCAGCAACGACAGGGGACCCCGCACAGATACGCAGTATTTT.

The rearrangement links TRBV5-5 to TRBJ2-1; 9 bases are shared with TRBD1. CDR1 and CDR2 (germline): SGHKS, YYEKEE (reference sequence). The V segment lost 3 bases and the J segment 3 bases; nucleotides outside the gene matches: 1. CDR3 length equals 14 residues. This CDR3 reads CASSSTGGYNEQFF. The CDR3 nucleotides read TGTGCCAGCAGCTCGACAGGGGGCTACAATGAGCAGTTCTTC.

The chain employs TRBV29-1 and TRBJ1-2; 8 bases agree with TRBD1. Germline V gene lookup returns CDR1 SQVTM and CDR2 ANQGSEA. CDR3 size: 13 residues. J lost 2 bases, V lost 6 bases, and 5 bases had no gene match. In DNA, the CDR3 is TGCAGCGTGACGAGGACAGGGAACTATGGCTACACCTTC. Amino acid sequence: CSVTRTGNYGYTF.

The chain links TRBV12-3 or TRBV12-4 to TRBJ1-4; no reliable D call. The CDR3 sequence is 11 residues long. V was trimmed by 7 bases and J by 10 bases, leaving 10 bases between them. The chain's CDR3 is CASTGGGKLFF. The CDR3, as DNA: TGTGCCAGCACCGGCGGCGGAAAACTGTTTTTT.

The rearrangement links TRBV7-2 to TRBJ2-7, with TRBD2 matching over 9 bases. Per germline, CDR1 SGHTA and CDR2 FQGNSA. The ends lost 0 bases at V and 2 bases at J; junction bases unmatched: 8. CDR3 length: 17 residues. DNA of the CDR3: TGTGCCAGCAGCTTAGCGGGTAGCGGGGGCCTTCCCTACGAGCAGTACTTC. Its translation: CASSLAGSGGLPYEQYF.